This TCR beta chain was retrieved from a study of spatial heterogeneity in lung cancer. The time point was: sample taken at primary tumor resection. Unsorted whole RNA of tumor, nontumor lung or frozen PBMC was sequenced. TCRdb re-called the 5' RACE reads with MiXCR, one entry per CDR3 protein. The top ten hold roughly 40% of the sample, which has about 45,000 distinct CDR3 sequences, over 9.5% seen once. Germline V gives CDR1 SGHDT, CDR2 YYEEEE. V shed 3 bases, J shed 6 bases, and the junction held 7 bases outside the gene matches. This CDR3 contains 14 residues. The rearrangement uses TRBV5-6 and TRBJ2-7; 9 bases are a match to TRBD1. This receptor was taken from a female donor with early-stage non-small cell lung cancer. This sample comprised PBMCs, obtained at surgery. CDR3 DNA: TGTGCCAGCAGCTCTATCGGGACAGGGATCGAGCAGTACTTC. As protein: CASSSIGTGIEQYF.